What follows are 12 T cell receptor beta chains derived from one specimen sequenced in a study of CD8 T cells in ankylosing spondylitis. TCRdb re-derived calls from the 5' RACE reads in MiXCR, one entry per CDR3 protein. The sample holds 80,000 to 100,000 distinct CDR3 sequences, 7.5% to 9% seen once. Sequenced material: blood, either unsorted or a sorted T cell fraction (not recorded which). The source of these receptors is a male donor with ankylosing spondylitis or in good health (not recorded which).

In this sample, this clonotype turned up many times. V is TRBV4-2 and J is TRBJ2-1; D remains ambiguous. V lost 0 bases and J lost 5, with 14 bases in between. The CDR3 has 16 residues. Germline CDR1 is LGHNA and CDR2 is YNFKEQ. The CDR3 loop reads CASSQDYGRPHNEQFF. For the CDR3, the DNA is TGTGCCAGCAGCCAAGACTACGGGCGACCTCACAATGAGCAGTTCTTC.

This clonotype occurred many times. This sequence joins TRBV20-1 and TRBJ1-1, with TRBD1 matching 9 bases. CDR3 length equals 14 residues. With 6 bases clipped from V and 5 bases from J, the junction kept 10 bases outside the gene matches. Germline V gene data show CDR1 as DFQATT and CDR2 as SNEGSKA (reference sequence). For the CDR3, the DNA is TGCAGTGCCGAACGAGGACAGGGGACTACTGAAGCTTTCTTT. It specifies CSAERGQGTTEAFF.

This clonotype was found many times. The genes are TRBV29-1 and TRBJ2-1; D might be TRBD2 (7 bases). Germline V gene data show CDR1 as SQVTM and CDR2 as ANQGSEA. V lost 5 bases and J 6 bases, leaving 11 bases between the germline ends. The CDR3 extends over 12 amino acids. CDR3 nucleotide sequence: TGCAGCGTTCTCGCGGGGGCCAATGAGCAGTTCTTC. Translated, it gives CSVLAGANEQFF.

This clonotype was observed at least ten times. The gene calls are TRBV6-1 and TRBJ2-4, with D perhaps matching TRBD1 or TRBD2 (5 bases each). Trimming removed 6 bases from V and 0 bases from J, with 15 bases in between. The CDR3 contains 16 residues. The germline V gene encodes CDR1 MNHNS and CDR2 SASEGT. DNA for the CDR3: TGTGCCAGCAGGGAACGGGGCCCCCTAGCCAAAAACATTCAGTACTTC. Translating gives CASRERGPLAKNIQYF.

This clonotype occurred a few times. This sequence may be a read error, since a much larger clone differs from it by one base. The genes are TRBV20-1 and TRBJ2-3; TRBD2 matches 11 bases. Per germline, CDR1 DFQATT and CDR2 SNEGSKA (reference sequence). The CDR3 runs to 16 residues. The CDR3: CCARDRSGRATDTQYF. DNA for the CDR3: TGCTGTGCTAGAGATCGTAGCGGGAGGGCAACAGATACGCAGTATTTT.

The table lists this clonotype with many counts. The chain carries TRBV6-2 or TRBV6-3 and TRBJ2-1, with 10 bases lining up with TRBD2. V was clipped by 0 bases and J by 2 bases; unmatched bases: 22. Germline V gene sequence: CDR1 MNHEY, CDR2 SVGEGT. The CDR3 contains 23 residues. Written as DNA, the CDR3 is TGTGCCAGCAGTTACTCGTCTGGTCCTAGCGGGGGCGGACGGCTAGGCACCTACAATGAGCAGTTCTTC. As protein: CASSYSSGPSGGGRLGTYNEQFF.

On this clonotype itself: A much larger clone sits a single nucleotide away, making a read error possible. V usage is TRBV20-1 and J usage is TRBJ2-5; 7 nucleotides line up with TRBD2. This CDR3 is built from 13 residues. V was clipped by 5 bases and J by 9 bases; unmatched bases: 12. Germline V gene data show CDR1 as DFQATT and CDR2 as SNEGSKA (reference sequence). CDR3 DNA sequence: TGCAGTGCTTCTACCGGGAGGCCCGAGTCCCAGTACTTC. As protein: CSASTGRPESQYF.

In its sample, this clonotype was seen many times. In DNA form, the CDR3 reads TGCAGTGCTAGAGATTTCACCAGACCTAATCAGCCCCAGCATTTT. Protein sequence: CSARDFTRPNQPQHF. V is TRBV20-1 and J is TRBJ1-5; D is unresolved. Germline V CDR1 and CDR2: DFQATT, SNEGSKA (reference sequence). The CDR3 has 15 residues. V dropped 0 bases and J dropped 4 bases, with 13 bases sitting between them.

This clonotype was recorded many times. The V and J genes are TRBV4-3 and TRBJ2-1, with 8 bases that match TRBD2. CDR3 length equals 16 residues. Germline V lookup: CDR1 LGHNA, CDR2 YSLEER. Trimming cost V 0 bases and J 4 bases; bases outside gene matches: 5. DNA of the CDR3: TGCGCCAGCAGCCAAGATAGGGGGACTAGATACAATGAGCAGTTCTTC. This gives the protein CASSQDRGTRYNEQFF.

The chain has TRBV18 and TRBJ2-4; either TRBD1 or TRBD2 may supply D (5 bases each). Germline assignment: CDR1 KGHSH and CDR2 LQKENI. This CDR3 has 15 amino acids. Trimming took 4 bases from V and 8 from J, leaving 18 bases between them. As DNA, the CDR3 is TGTGCCAGCTCACTCCCCGGGACCCGCAGGGACATTCAGTACTTC. It is translated as CASSLPGTRRDIQYF.

This clonotype was recorded many times. The chain carries TRBV20-1 and TRBJ2-7; tentatively, D is TRBD1 (5 bases). Trimming removed 2 bases from V and 0 bases from J, with 11 bases in between. The V gene's germline CDR1 is DFQATT and CDR2 SNEGSKA (reference sequence). CDR3 length: 14 amino acids. The CDR3 protein is CSARSDRSSYEQYF. CDR3 bases: TGCAGTGCTAGATCTGACAGAAGCTCCTACGAGCAGTACTTC.

Ten or more counts support this clonotype. The chain employs TRBV25-1 and TRBJ2-1; D remains ambiguous. Trimming took 5 bases from V and 6 from J, leaving 5 bases between them. The V gene's germline CDR1 is MGHDK and CDR2 SYGVNS. The CDR3 totals 11 residues. CDR3 residues: CASSRVNEQFF. The CDR3 region has the DNA TGTGCCAGCAGTAGGGTCAATGAGCAGTTCTTC.